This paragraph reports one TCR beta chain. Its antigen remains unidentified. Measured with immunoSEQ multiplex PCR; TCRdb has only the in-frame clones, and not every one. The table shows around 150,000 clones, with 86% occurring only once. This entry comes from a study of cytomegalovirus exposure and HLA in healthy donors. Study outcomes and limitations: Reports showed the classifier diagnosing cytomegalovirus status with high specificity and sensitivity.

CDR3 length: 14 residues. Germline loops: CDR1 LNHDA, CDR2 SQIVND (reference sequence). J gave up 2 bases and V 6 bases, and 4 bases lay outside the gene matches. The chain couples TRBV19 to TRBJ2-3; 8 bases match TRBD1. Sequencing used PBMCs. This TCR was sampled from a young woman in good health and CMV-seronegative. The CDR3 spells CASRDRDYTDTQYF. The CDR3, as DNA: TGTGCCAGTAGGGACAGGGATTACACAGATACGCAGTATTTT.